This TCR beta chain originates from a study of blood T cell repertoires in COVID-19. About the study: T cells, B-cell-depleted T cells, or PBMCs supplied cDNA or gDNA.

Per the study methods: Amplification of reference gene primers was used by the study to estimate nucleated cell counts. Assay: immunoSEQ multiplex PCR; the TCRdb copy retains only in-frame clones and omits some. V, J and clone size derive from that table, while D and trimming were established from the DNA sequence. Found here are about 160,000 clones, roughly 80% of them singletons; the top ten hold roughly 7.5%. The sequencing input was peripheral blood. The sequence was collected from a man aged 55-75 years with acute or convalescent COVID-19.

The CDR3 here is CASSFGQGGNQPQHF. DNA of the CDR3: TGTGCCAGTAGTTTTGGACAGGGTGGCAATCAGCCCCAGCATTTT. The J gene is TRBJ1-5, the V gene TRBV19, with 8 nucleotides matching TRBD1. The CDR3 length is 15 residues. Germline assignment: CDR1 LNHDA and CDR2 SQIVND (reference sequence). V dropped 5 bases and J dropped 2; count of bases not matched to a gene: 5.